A single sample is the source of the 27 T cell receptor beta chains below, sequenced in a study of Graves' ophthalmopathy and Graves' hyperthyroidism. As the template, RNA transcripts were used to amplify TCR beta CDR3 regions. Scientists carried out first-round RT-PCR using HTBI primers and then a second-round multiplex PCR. A single record per CDR3 protein comes from TCRdb applying MiXCR to the multiplex PCR reads. The data hold about 380,000 distinct CDR3 sequences, with about 16% observed a single time. The sample comprised peripheral blood. The source is a young woman with stable Graves' hyperthyroidism.

This clonotype has just one count. The genes are TRBV6-5 and TRBJ1-1, with D perhaps TRBD1 (5 bases). This CDR3 comprises 15 residues. V lost 2 bases, J lost 1 base, and 11 bases lay in between. CDR1 is MNHEY and CDR2 is SVGAGI in the germline V gene. The CDR3 is CASSYTRGANTEAFF. The CDR3 DNA reads as TGTGCCAGCAGTTACACCCGGGGCGCGAACACTGAAGCTTTCTTT.

This clonotype was seen ten or more times. The chain carries TRBV19 and TRBJ1-1; the D is unclear. This CDR3 contains 14 residues. V gave up 4 bases and J gave up 4 bases, with 13 bases separating them. Germline values: CDR1 LNHDA, CDR2 SQIVND (reference sequence). The CDR3 region has the DNA TGTGCCAGTAGTAATTTCAAAGGGATCACTGAAGCTTTCTTT. Translating gives CASSNFKGITEAFF.

Comment on this clonotype: At one of its ends the junction is not consistent with the germline gene, which may arise from a read error. V usage is TRBV19 and J usage is TRBJ1-1; a possible D gene is TRBD1 (6 bases). The CDR3 is 13 residues long. From germline, CDR1 is LNHDA and CDR2 SQIVND (reference sequence). CDR3 DNA sequence: TGTGCCAGTAGGCCGGGACAAAACACTGAAGCTTGCTTT. Residues: CASRPGQNTEACF.

There are many counts of this clonotype. In DNA form, the CDR3 reads TGTGCCTCCGGATGGCAGCGGAGCAATCAGCCCCAGCATTTT. It yields the protein CASGWQRSNQPQHF. This chain joins TRBV6-2 or TRBV6-3 and TRBJ1-5; no clear D gene. This CDR3 is 14 amino acids long. Trimming left V 11 bases short and J 1 base short, with 15 bases between. In germline, CDR1 is MNHEY, CDR2 SVGEGT.

About this clonotype: Being one base from a much bigger clone, this may be a read error. As DNA, the CDR3 is TGCGCCAGCGTCCGTGTCCCCCCTATTATTGGCGAGCAGTACTTC. It encodes CASVRVPPIIGEQYF. This chain uses TRBV5-1 with TRBJ2-7; D is uncertain. Trimming shortened V by 7 bases and J by 6 bases, and 23 bases separated the two germline ends. Germline V gene sequence: CDR1 SGHRS, CDR2 YFSETQ. CDR3 length equals 15 residues. Full variable domain (remainder filled in from reference TRBV5-1 and TRBJ2-7): KAGVTQTPRYLIKTRGQQVTLSCSPISGHRSVSWYQQTPGQGLQFLFEYFSETQRNKGNFPGRFSGRQFSNSRSEMNVSTLELGDSALYLCASVRVPPIIGEQYFGPGTRLTVT.

V gene TRBV13 combines with J gene TRBJ1-3; a possible D gene is TRBD1 (6 bases). Per germline, CDR1 PRHDT and CDR2 FYEKMQ (reference sequence). Trimming took 3 bases from V and 4 from J, leaving 16 bases between them. The CDR3 is made up of 16 amino acids. For the CDR3, the DNA is TGTGCCAGCAGCTTTGGACAGCCCCTCTCCGGAAACACCATATATTTT. Translation gives CASSFGQPLSGNTIYF. Supplemented by reference TRBV13 and TRBJ1-3, the full variable domain reads AAGVIQSPRHLIKEKRETATLKCYPIPRHDTVYWYQQGPGQDPQFLISFYEKMQSDKGSIPDRFSAQQFSDYHSELNMSSLELGDSALYFCASSFGQPLSGNTIYFGEGSWLTVV.

At least ten counts were recorded for this clonotype. This chain joins TRBV19 and TRBJ2-5, with no clear D. There are 13 residues in the CDR3. Per the germline V gene, CDR1 is LNHDA and CDR2 is SQIVND (reference sequence). V was cut by 5 bases and J by 3 bases, with 10 bases left in between. CDR3 nucleotides: TGTGCCAGTAGTCCCATGAGGAAAGAGACCCAGTACTTC. It translates to CASSPMRKETQYF.

This clonotype was recorded many times. The chain uses TRBV6-2 or TRBV6-3 and TRBJ1-1; D possibly corresponds to TRBD1 (5 bases). CDR1 is MNHEY and CDR2 is SVGEGT in the germline V gene. V was shortened by 7 bases and J by 7 bases, with 13 bases between the two germline ends. The CDR3 totals 12 residues. The CDR3 sequence is CASTLPDNEAFF. The CDR3 DNA reads TGTGCCAGCACCTTACCGGACAATGAAGCTTTCTTT.

This chain joins TRBV7-2 and TRBJ2-1, with a tentative D call TRBD2 (5 bases). Trimming took 5 bases from V and 5 from J, leaving 16 bases between them. This CDR3 region has 15 residues. Germline V gene sequence: CDR1 SGHTA, CDR2 FQGNSA. The CDR3 coding sequence is TGTGCCAGCAGCCCCTCTTGGGGAGCTCACAATGAGCAGTTCTTC. Encoded protein: CASSPSWGAHNEQFF.

This clonotype was seen repeatedly, ten times or more. This sequence joins TRBV27 and TRBJ1-5, with 11 nucleotides matching TRBD1. With V trimmed by 6 bases and J by 6 bases, 1 base remained unmatched. CDR1 and CDR2 (germline): MNHEY, SMNVEV (reference sequence). CDR3 size: 13 residues. This chain's CDR3 is CASRGQGGQPQHF. CDR3 nucleotide sequence: TGTGCCAGCAGGGGACAGGGGGGTCAGCCCCAGCATTTT.

The V and J genes are TRBV20-1 and TRBJ1-1, with TRBD1 identical over 9 bases. CDR1 is DFQATT, CDR2 SNEGSKA, per germline (reference sequence). Trimming at V came to 2 bases and at J to 6 bases, leaving 7 bases not matched to a gene. The CDR3 has 14 residues. CDR3 loop: CSARLGQGGAEAFF. As DNA, the CDR3 is TGCAGTGCTAGACTGGGACAGGGCGGCGCTGAAGCTTTCTTT.

This clonotype was picked up many times. V and J are TRBV19 and TRBJ2-2; no clear D gene. CDR1 is LNHDA and CDR2 is SQIVND in the germline V gene (reference sequence). The CDR3 runs 13 residues. Trimming left V 9 bases short and J 1 base short, with 9 bases between. CDR3 coding DNA: TGTGCCAGCCGTGGGGAGAACACCGGGGAGCTGTTTTTT. Translated: CASRGENTGELFF.

This clonotype was picked up many times. One junction end disagrees with the germline gene, perhaps due to a read error. This chain links TRBV6-2 or TRBV6-3 with TRBJ2-7; 7 bases match TRBD1. Looked up from germline, CDR1 is MNHEY and CDR2 is SVGEGT. The CDR3 covers 14 residues. The CDR3 nucleotides read TGTGCCAGCATTTACGACAGGGATAGGTACGAGCAGTACTTC. It specifies CASIYDRDRYEQYF.

This clonotype was counted only a few times. This chain links TRBV2 with TRBJ2-7; D is unclear. Germline-derived CDR1 and CDR2 are SNHLY and FYNNEI. Trimming took 6 bases from V and 6 from J, leaving 9 bases between them. CDR3 length equals 11 residues. In nucleotides, the CDR3 is TGTGCCAGCAGAAGAAGAGGCGAGCAGTACTTC. Protein product: CASRRRGEQYF.

The table lists this clonotype with a few counts. The V and J genes are TRBV20-1 and TRBJ2-7, with 12 bases identical to TRBD2. Germline lookup yields CDR1 DFQATT and CDR2 SNEGSKA (reference sequence). Trimming at V came to 4 bases and at J to 4 bases, leaving 5 bases not matched to a gene. This CDR3 is 14 amino acids long. The CDR3 nucleotides read TGCAGTGCTAAACTAGCGGGGGGCCCATACGAGCAGTACTTC. It codes for CSAKLAGGPYEQYF.

This clonotype has more than one count but fewer than ten. This rearrangement joins TRBV18 to TRBJ2-7; TRBD1 agrees at 8 bases. V shed 3 bases, J shed 2 bases, and the junction held 3 bases outside the gene matches. This CDR3 contains 14 residues. CDR1 is KGHSH and CDR2 is LQKENI in the germline V gene. CDR3 sequence (DNA): TGTGCCAGCTCACCGGGACAGGAGACCTACGAGCAGTACTTC. Translation gives CASSPGQETYEQYF.

The J gene is TRBJ1-2, the V gene TRBV5-1; no clear D. Germline V lookup: CDR1 SGHRS, CDR2 YFSETQ. The CDR3 totals 15 residues. Trimming stripped 0 bases from V and 0 bases from J, with 9 bases between. The CDR3 loop reads CASSLEVGANYGYTF. The DNA for the CDR3 is TGCGCCAGCAGCTTGGAAGTGGGAGCTAACTATGGCTACACCTTC.

At least ten counts were recorded for this clonotype. The DNA for the CDR3 is TGTGCCAGCAGCTTAGTCGGGGGCAGGGGCAAACTAAATTCACCCCTCCACTTT. Its protein is CASSLVGGRGKLNSPLHF. This chain joins TRBV7-2 and TRBJ1-6; tentative D call: TRBD1 (6 bases). In germline, CDR1 is SGHTA, CDR2 FQGNSA. V was clipped by 1 base and J by 7 bases, with 20 bases between them. This CDR3 spans 18 amino acids.

The sample holds many counts of this clonotype. V is TRBV12-3 or TRBV12-4 and J is TRBJ2-2; TRBD1 might be the D (5 bases). The CDR3 totals 18 residues. V lost 5 bases and J lost 4, with 23 bases in between. The CDR3 DNA follows: TGTGCCAGCAGTAGGCCCCAGTTGGCGGACATTATCACCGGGGAGCTGTTTTTT. It translates to CASSRPQLADIITGELFF.

This clonotype was recorded many times. The chain has TRBV25-1 and TRBJ1-1; D call uncertain. The CDR3 extends over 13 amino acids. Trimming took 2 bases from V and 3 from J, leaving 7 bases between them. Germline V gene lookup returns CDR1 MGHDK and CDR2 SYGVNS. The CDR3 DNA reads as TGTGCCAGCAGTGAAGAGGTTGACACTGAAGCTTTCTTT. Its translation: CASSEEVDTEAFF.

This clonotype was seen at least ten times. This rearrangement joins TRBV6-1 to TRBJ2-5, with D perhaps matching TRBD1 or TRBD2 (6 bases each). The CDR3 sequence is 18 residues long. V lost 2 bases and J 1 base, leaving 20 bases between the germline ends. Germline lookup yields CDR1 MNHNS and CDR2 SASEGT. CDR3: CASSERWGAGFTQETQYF. For the CDR3, the DNA is TGTGCCAGCAGTGAAAGGTGGGGGGCAGGGTTTACCCAAGAGACCCAGTACTTC.

This clonotype was seen many times. The chain carries TRBV6-5 and TRBJ1-2; no reliable D call. CDR3 length: 13 amino acids. Germline V gives CDR1 MNHEY, CDR2 SVGAGI. V lost 0 bases and J 9 bases, leaving 11 bases between the germline ends. The CDR3 DNA is TGTGCCAGCAGTTACTCGTCGGCCCGGAGCTACACCTTC. Its translation: CASSYSSARSYTF.

This clonotype has a count of ten or more. The gene calls are TRBV11-2 and TRBJ2-5; D is possibly TRBD2 (7 bases). The length of the CDR3 is 15 residues. The V gene lost 5 bases and the J gene lost 4 bases, with 17 bases spanning the gap. Per the germline V gene, CDR1 is SGHAT and CDR2 is FQNNGV. CDR3 sequence: CASSPAGASRETQYF. The CDR3 DNA follows: TGTGCCAGCAGCCCGGCGGGGGCGTCTAGAGAGACCCAGTACTTC.

This clonotype was seen many times. The CDR3 nucleotides are TGTGCCAGCAGAGCCGCTTACAGGCCGCTTGAAGCTTTCTTT. It yields the protein CASRAAYRPLEAFF. The V and J genes are TRBV6-1 and TRBJ1-1; a possible D gene is TRBD1 (5 bases). Trimming left V 6 bases short and J 7 bases short, with 18 bases between. This CDR3 is 14 amino acids long. Germline assignment: CDR1 MNHNS and CDR2 SASEGT.

This clonotype turned up a few times. The J gene is TRBJ1-1, the V gene TRBV6-1; 7 bases are shared with TRBD1. The CDR3 has 16 residues. The V segment lost 1 base and the J segment 1 base; nucleotides outside the gene matches: 6. Germline lookup yields CDR1 MNHNS and CDR2 SASEGT. CDR3 protein: CASSEGDSGWNTEAFF. The CDR3 DNA follows: TGTGCCAGCAGTGAAGGGGACAGTGGGTGGAACACTGAAGCTTTCTTT.

This clonotype was seen ten or more times. This chain joins TRBV28 and TRBJ2-7, with D possibly TRBD2 on 6 matching bases. Trimming stripped 2 bases from V and 0 bases from J, with 14 bases between. The germline V gene encodes CDR1 MDHEN and CDR2 SYDVKM. There are 16 residues in the CDR3. CDR3 nucleotide sequence: TGTGCCAGCAGTTTAACGGCGCGGGGCCGCTCCTACGAGCAGTACTTC. Translated: CASSLTARGRSYEQYF.

This clonotype was recorded many times. The gene calls are TRBV6-2 or TRBV6-3 and TRBJ1-2; unclear D gene. The V end was cut by 6 bases, the J end by 2 bases, with 16 bases between. This CDR3 is built from 15 residues. Germline CDR1 is MNHEY and CDR2 is SVGEGT. Here the CDR3 reads CASRPLSGLNYGYTF. The CDR3 DNA is TGTGCCAGCAGACCCCTCTCCGGCCTAAACTATGGCTACACCTTC.